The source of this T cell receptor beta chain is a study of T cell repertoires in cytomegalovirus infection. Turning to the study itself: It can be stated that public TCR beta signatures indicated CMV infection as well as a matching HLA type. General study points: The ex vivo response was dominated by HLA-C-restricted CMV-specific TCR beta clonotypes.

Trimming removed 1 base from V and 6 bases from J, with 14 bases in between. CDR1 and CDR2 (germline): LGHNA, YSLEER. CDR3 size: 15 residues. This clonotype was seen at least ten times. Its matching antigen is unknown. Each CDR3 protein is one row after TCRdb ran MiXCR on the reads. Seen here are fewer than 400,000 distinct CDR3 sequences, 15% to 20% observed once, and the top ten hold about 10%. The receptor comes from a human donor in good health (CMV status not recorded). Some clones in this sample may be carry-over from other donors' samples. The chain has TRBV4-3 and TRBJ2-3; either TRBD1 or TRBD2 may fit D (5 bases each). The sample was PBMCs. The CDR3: CASSQVPGSGDTQYF. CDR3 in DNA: TGCGCCAGCAGCCAAGTGCCAGGGAGTGGGGATACGCAGTATTTT.